This T cell receptor beta chain was identified in a study of T cells in localized non-small cell lung cancer. Regarding the study as a whole: Greater T cell density in blood accompanied longer overall survival. It remains possible that heterogeneity exists, since only one tumor region was sequenced. Measurement of T cell clonality placed uninvolved adjacent lung highest, above the level in tumor. Turning up in adjacent lung were a median roughly 50 of the top 100 tumor clones.

TCRdb keeps only in-frame clones here, not all; method: immunoSEQ multiplex PCR. Counted here are about 78,000 clones, around four fifths occurring once; the ten biggest clones make up approximately 3%. In its sample, this clone was seen a few times. The antigen remains unidentified. The germline V and J ends were trimmed by 5 bases and 0 bases, with 13 bases remaining between them. This CDR3 contains 15 residues. Germline V gives CDR1 KGHSH, CDR2 LQKENI. The sequence came from a man between 40 and 69 years old with stage I lung adenocarcinoma. Sequences were derived from peripheral blood, sampled before any cancer treatment. The chain is built from TRBV18 and TRBJ2-5; possibly TRBD1 or TRBD2 for D (6 bases each). The CDR3 bases are TGTGCCAGCTCAGAAGGGGGGATGTACCAAGAGACCCAGTACTTC. It specifies CASSEGGMYQETQYF.